The source of this TCR beta chain is a study of identifying expanded T cells in peripheral blood (dated by TCRdb to about 2019). For the wider study: Technical replicates were generated by sequencing separate aliquots of the same genomic DNA pool, and four replicates were compared pairwise. Study-wide conclusions, independent of this receptor: In all healthy donors, the variance in clone template counts between samples taken two weeks apart rose significantly as total template count increased. The authors expected that over much longer intervals, such as months to years, biological variance in healthy repertoires might increase even further. Across all healthy-donor time intervals, the beta-binomial model significantly lowered both the number of clones called differentially abundant and the false-positive rate. Between technical replicates the binomial model flagged around 1.2 differentially abundant clones, whereas over two weeks the binomial model flagged about 15 and over roughly four weeks 19 to 20.

No immune events such as infections were documented for the healthy donors during the collection period. Time-dependent variance in a beta-binomial model of T-cell clone differential abundance was calibrated using healthy-donor blood repertoires as a training cohort. There were around 10 healthy donors in the training cohort, of whom 3 were female and 7 were male. Donor ages ranged from about 29 to 65 years, with an average of roughly 40 years. Whole blood from each healthy donor was obtained from a commercial supplier and was collected at three time points about 15 days apart. For immunosequencing, genomic DNA was extracted from unsorted whole blood. Looking up the germline V gene yields CDR1 SNHLY and CDR2 FYNNEI. Spanning cysteine to phenylalanine, the CDR3 consists of 10 amino acids. Of all the DNA, just the CDR3 is kept, 30 bases in frame from base 1. TCRbeta CDR3 regions were profiled by bias-controlled multiplex PCR amplification of genomic DNA with the immunoSEQ Assay. The authors processed their data as follows. To quantify the absolute abundance of each unique TCRbeta CDR3 region, the sequences were collapsed and filtered. Differential abundance was tested with two models: a binomial (Fisher-equivalent) model and a beta-binomial model that adds time-dependent variance fitted from healthy donors. Clones with fewer than 5 combined templates were removed, and differential abundance was called for clones with a Benjamini-Hochberg FDR below 0.01. Beta-binomial variance was modeled as a function of total template count across the two samples using the form v = (b*log(k)+a)^2. This immuneACCESS table, as held by TCRdb, lists in-frame sequences with V and J called but not all clones. Of the missing ones, under half trace to an unresolved V gene in checked studies; the others have no known cause. The DNA was the basis for D and trimming; V, J and clone size are from that table. The sample yields just over 90,000 clones; approximately 91% were counted once. The ten largest clones represent 3.5% to 4.5% of the sample.

Concerning this clone itself: No cognate antigen has been identified for it. The junction shows a germline mismatch at one end, possibly a read error.

The chain was built from TRBV2 and TRBJ2-3; the D gene identity is not certain. This receptor was obtained from a person aged 18 to 70 in good health. The material sequenced was blood. The CDR3 is CASLTDRQYF. The DNA sequence reads TGTGCCAGCCTCACAGATAGGCAGTATTTT. Reference TRBV2 and TRBJ2-3 proteins supply the regions before and after the CDR3; the full variable domain is: EPEVTQTPSHQVTQMGQEVILRCVPISNHLYFYWYRQILGQKVEFLVSFYNNEISEKSEIFDDQFSVERPDGSNFTLKIRSTKLEDSAMYFCASLTDRQYFGPGTRLTVL.